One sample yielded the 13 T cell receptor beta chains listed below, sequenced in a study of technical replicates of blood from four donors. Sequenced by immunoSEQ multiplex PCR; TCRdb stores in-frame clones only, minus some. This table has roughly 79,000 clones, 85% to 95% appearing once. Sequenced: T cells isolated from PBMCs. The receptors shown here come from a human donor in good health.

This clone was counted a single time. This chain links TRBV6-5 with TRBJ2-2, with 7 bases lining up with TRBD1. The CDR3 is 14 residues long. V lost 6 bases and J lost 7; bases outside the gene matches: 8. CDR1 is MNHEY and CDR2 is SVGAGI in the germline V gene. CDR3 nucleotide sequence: TGTGCCAGCAGCCCAACAGGGGACCACGGGGAGCTGTTTTTT. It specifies CASSPTGDHGELFF.

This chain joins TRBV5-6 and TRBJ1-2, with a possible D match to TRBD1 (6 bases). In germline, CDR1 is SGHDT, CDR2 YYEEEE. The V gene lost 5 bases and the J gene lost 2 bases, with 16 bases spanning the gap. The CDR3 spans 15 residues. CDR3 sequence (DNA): TGTGCCAGCAGGGGGGGGAAGAGGGGGAACTATGGCTACACCTTC. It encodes CASRGGKRGNYGYTF.

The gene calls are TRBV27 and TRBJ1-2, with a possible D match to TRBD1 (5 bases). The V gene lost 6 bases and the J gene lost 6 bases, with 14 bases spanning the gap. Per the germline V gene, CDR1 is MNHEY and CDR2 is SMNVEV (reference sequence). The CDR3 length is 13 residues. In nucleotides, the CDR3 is TGTGCCAGCAGCCTAACCCGGGGGAATGGCTACACCTTC. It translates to CASSLTRGNGYTF.

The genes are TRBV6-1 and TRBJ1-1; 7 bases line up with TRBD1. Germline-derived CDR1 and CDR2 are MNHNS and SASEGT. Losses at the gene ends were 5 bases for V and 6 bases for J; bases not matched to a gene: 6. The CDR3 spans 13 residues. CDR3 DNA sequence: TGTGCCAGCAGTAAGGCAGGGGGTCCTGAAGCTTTCTTT. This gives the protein CASSKAGGPEAFF.

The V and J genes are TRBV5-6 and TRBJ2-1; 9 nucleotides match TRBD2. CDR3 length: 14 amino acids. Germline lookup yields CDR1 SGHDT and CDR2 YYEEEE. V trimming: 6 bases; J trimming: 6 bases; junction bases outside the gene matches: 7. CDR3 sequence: CASIRGLAFNEQFF. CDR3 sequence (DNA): TGTGCCAGCATCCGGGGACTAGCCTTCAATGAGCAGTTCTTC.

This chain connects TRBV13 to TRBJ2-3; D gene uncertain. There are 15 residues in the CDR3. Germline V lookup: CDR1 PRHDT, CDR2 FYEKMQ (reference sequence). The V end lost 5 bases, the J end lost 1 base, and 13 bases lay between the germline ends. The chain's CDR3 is CASSVSRGGTDTQYF. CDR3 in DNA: TGTGCCAGCAGCGTTAGTCGTGGTGGCACAGATACGCAGTATTTT.

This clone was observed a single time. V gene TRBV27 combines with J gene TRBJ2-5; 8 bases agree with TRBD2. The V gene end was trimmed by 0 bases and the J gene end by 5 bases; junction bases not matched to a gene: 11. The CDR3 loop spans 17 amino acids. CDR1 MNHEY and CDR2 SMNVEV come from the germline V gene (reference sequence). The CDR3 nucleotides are TGTGCCAGCAGTTTATCGATCAGTAGCGGGAAGAGGGAGACCCAGTACTTC. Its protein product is CASSLSISSGKRETQYF.

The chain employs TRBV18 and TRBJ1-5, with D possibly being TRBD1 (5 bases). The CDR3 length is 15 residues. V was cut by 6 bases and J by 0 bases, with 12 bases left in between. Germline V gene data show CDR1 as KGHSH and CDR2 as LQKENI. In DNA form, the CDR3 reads TGTGCCAGCTCCGCAGACAGTTATAGCAATCAGCCCCAGCATTTT. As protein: CASSADSYSNQPQHF. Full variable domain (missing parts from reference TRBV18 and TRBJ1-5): NAGVMQNPRHLVRRRGQEARLRCSPMKGHSHVYWYRQLPEEGLKFMVYLQKENIIDESGMPKERFSAEFPKEGPSILRIQQVVRGDSAAYFCASSADSYSNQPQHFGDGTRLSIL.

DNA of the CDR3: TGTGCCAGCCGACGGCGGCCCTACAATGAGCAGTTCTTC. Amino acids: CASRRRPYNEQFF. The chain has TRBV28 and TRBJ2-1; D is undetermined. CDR1 and CDR2 from the germline V gene are MDHEN and SYDVKM. The CDR3 has 13 amino acids. Trimming removed 8 bases from V and 2 bases from J, with 10 bases in between.

DNA of the CDR3: TGTGCCAGCAGCTTACGGGACAGCTACGAGCAGTACTTC. It codes for CASSLRDSYEQYF. The gene calls are TRBV7-2 and TRBJ2-7; 7 bases line up with TRBD1. The ends lost 2 bases at V and 3 bases at J; junction bases unmatched: 1. There are 13 residues in the CDR3. CDR1 is SGHTA, CDR2 FQGNSA, per germline.

This CDR3 is CASSLGPTGGSEAFF. CDR3 DNA sequence: TGTGCCAGCAGCTTAGGCCCCACAGGGGGCTCTGAAGCTTTCTTT. The gene calls are TRBV11-2 and TRBJ1-1, with TRBD1 matching 9 bases. Germline loops: CDR1 SGHAT, CDR2 FQNNGV. The V gene end was trimmed by 1 base and the J gene end by 6 bases; junction bases not matched to a gene: 6. CDR3 length equals 15 residues.

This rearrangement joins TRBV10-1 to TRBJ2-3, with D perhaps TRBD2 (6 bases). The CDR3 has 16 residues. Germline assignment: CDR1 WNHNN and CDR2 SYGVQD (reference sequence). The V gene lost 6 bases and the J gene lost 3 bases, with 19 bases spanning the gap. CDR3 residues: CASSGPPGRGTDTQYF. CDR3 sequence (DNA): TGCGCCAGCAGCGGGCCTCCCGGGAGAGGGACAGATACGCAGTATTTT.

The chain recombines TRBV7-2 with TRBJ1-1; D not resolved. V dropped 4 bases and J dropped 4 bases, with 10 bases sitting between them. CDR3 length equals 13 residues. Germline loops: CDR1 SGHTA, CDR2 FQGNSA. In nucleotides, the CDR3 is TGTGCCAGCAGCTCGACTGGAATCACTGAAGCTTTCTTT. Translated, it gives CASSSTGITEAFF. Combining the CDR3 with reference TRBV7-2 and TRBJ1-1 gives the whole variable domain GAGVSQSPSNKVTEKGKDVELRCDPISGHTALYWYRQSLGQGLEFLIYFQGNSAPDKSGLPSDRFSAERTGGSVSTLTIQRTQQEDSAVYLCASSSTGITEAFFGQGTRLTVV.